This TCR beta chain appears in the sequencing data of a study of identical twins. V gave up 4 bases and J gave up 5 bases; unmatched junction bases: 8. Germline CDR1 is SEHNR and CDR2 is FQNEAQ (reference sequence). The CDR3 extends over 16 amino acids. This clonotype is a singleton in its sample. TCRdb called the 5' RACE reads again in MiXCR, with one record for every CDR3 protein. The table has some 790,000 distinct CDR3 sequences, roughly 18% seen once. These records were also assigned to another study, of T cells expressing NK-cell markers. Per that study: CD8+ T cells in over 5 donors included dominant NKG2C+ clonotypes at about 1.0-7.5%.

Material for sequencing was PBMCs. This receptor was obtained from a young woman in good health. The V and J genes are TRBV7-9 and TRBJ2-1, with 10 bases fitting TRBD2. CDR3 bases: TGTGCCAGCAGCTCAGACCGGACTAGCGGAAACAATGAGCAGTTCTTC. It yields the protein CASSSDRTSGNNEQFF.